The 32 T cell receptor beta chains below were found in one sample sequenced in a study of control samples from healthy donors and cancer patients. TCRdb keeps only in-frame clones here, not all; method: immunoSEQ multiplex PCR. The sample records some 140,000 clones, 75% to 90% being singletons. The sequenced sample consisted of blood. The receptor source for this set is a woman aged 25-40 years in good health.

V is TRBV2 and J is TRBJ2-7; possible D gene TRBD2, 7 bases. Trimming pared 6 bases from V and 6 bases from J, leaving 24 bases between. The germline V gene encodes CDR1 SNHLY and CDR2 FYNNEI. The CDR3 totals 16 residues. In nucleotides, the CDR3 is TGTGCCAGCAGGGACCTCCGGAGGGGGGGAGCGGGCGAGCAGTACTTC. Protein: CASRDLRRGGAGEQYF.

The chain has TRBV9 and TRBJ2-7; 10 nucleotides align to TRBD1. The CDR3 contains 18 residues. Germline V CDR1 and CDR2: SGDLS, YYNGEE. Trimming cost V 0 bases and J 3 bases; bases outside gene matches: 12. CDR3 loop: CASSVGLSGTGVSYEQYF. The DNA of the CDR3 is TGTGCCAGCAGCGTAGGTTTATCCGGGACAGGGGTAAGCTACGAGCAGTACTTC.

The chain recombines TRBV6-2 or TRBV6-3 with TRBJ1-4; D might be TRBD1 (6 bases). Germline V lookup: CDR1 MNHEY, CDR2 SVGEGT. V was clipped by 4 bases and J by 1 base, with 16 bases between them. The CDR3 contains 17 residues. The CDR3 loop reads CASSFPGEVETNEKLFF. The DNA of the CDR3 is TGTGCCAGCAGTTTCCCAGGGGAAGTTGAAACTAATGAAAAACTGTTTTTT.

The rearrangement joins TRBV19 to TRBJ2-5, with D perhaps assigned TRBD1 or TRBD2 (5 bases each). CDR1 LNHDA and CDR2 SQIVND come from the germline V gene (reference sequence). The CDR3 contains 15 residues. V was pared by 3 bases and J by 4 bases, with 15 bases between. The CDR3 coding sequence is TGTGCCAGTAGTATGGGGCCTACTGAGGGAGAGACCCAGTACTTC. Protein product: CASSMGPTEGETQYF.

CDR3 DNA sequence: TGTGCCAGCAGCGTGACAGGGGTAACCTACAATGAGCAGTTCTTC. Translating gives CASSVTGVTYNEQFF. The chain employs TRBV2 and TRBJ2-1; 8 positions match TRBD1. The CDR3 spans 15 residues. The junction had 6 bases not matched to a gene; V was cut back by 6 bases and J by 2 bases. Per germline, CDR1 SNHLY and CDR2 FYNNEI.

This chain connects TRBV19 to TRBJ1-4; the D is unclear. Trimming pared 5 bases from V and 0 bases from J, leaving 13 bases between. The CDR3 sequence is 16 residues long. The V gene's germline CDR1 is LNHDA and CDR2 SQIVND (reference sequence). CDR3 coding DNA: TGTGCCAGTAGTGGTGTAGACACAGCAACTAATGAAAAACTGTTTTTT. Amino acid sequence: CASSGVDTATNEKLFF.

The CDR3 nucleotides are TGTGCCAGCAGCTTAGGGCCTGAGAACACTGAAGCTTTCTTT. Translation gives CASSLGPENTEAFF. The rearrangement uses TRBV11-2 and TRBJ1-1; D call uncertain. CDR1 is SGHAT, CDR2 FQNNGV, per germline. CDR3 size: 14 residues. Trimming left V 1 base short and J 1 base short, with 7 bases between.

The chain carries TRBV28 and TRBJ1-5; tentative D call: TRBD1 (6 bases). CDR3 length: 17 amino acids. The germline CDR1 and CDR2 sequences are MDHEN and SYDVKM. Trimming took 3 bases from V and 7 from J, leaving 22 bases between them. Here the CDR3 DNA reads TGTGCCAGCAGTTTGAAGTTGGGACAAGGGGGAAACCAGCCCCAGCATTTT. Protein product: CASSLKLGQGGNQPQHF.

The sample holds one count of this clone. CDR3 sequence reads: CASSLDHITGELFF. For the CDR3, the DNA is TGTGCCAGCAGTTTGGACCATATCACCGGGGAGCTGTTTTTT. V gene TRBV27 combines with J gene TRBJ2-2; D gene unclear. Germline V CDR1 and CDR2: MNHEY, SMNVEV (reference sequence). Trimming stripped 3 bases from V and 4 bases from J, with 9 bases between. The CDR3 contains 14 residues.

V is TRBV19 and J is TRBJ1-5; D perhaps matches TRBD1 (5 bases). V was shortened by 8 bases and J by 4 bases, with 12 bases between the two germline ends. The V gene's germline CDR1 is LNHDA and CDR2 SQIVND (reference sequence). The CDR3 loop spans 13 amino acids. CDR3 sequence: CASLGPPNQPQHF. The CDR3 DNA reads TGTGCCAGTTTGGGACCACCTAATCAGCCCCAGCATTTT. Based on the CDR3 plus reference TRBV19 and TRBJ1-5, the full variable domain is DGGITQSPKYLFRKEGQNVTLSCEQNLNHDAMYWYRQDPGQGLRLIYYSQIVNDFQKGDIAEGYSVSREKKESFPLTVTSAQKNPTAFYLCASLGPPNQPQHFGDGTRLSIL.

The chain has TRBV7-2 and TRBJ2-7; D is ambiguous. CDR3 size: 16 residues. Germline CDR1 SGHTA, CDR2 FQGNSA. V lost 5 bases and J lost 3, with 20 bases in between. The CDR3 reads CASSVGRSLGGYEQYF. In nucleotides, the CDR3 is TGTGCCAGCAGCGTAGGGCGTAGTCTGGGTGGCTACGAGCAGTACTTC. Full variable domain (outside the CDR3, taken from reference TRBV7-2 and TRBJ2-7): GAGVSQSPSNKVTEKGKDVELRCDPISGHTALYWYRQSLGQGLEFLIYFQGNSAPDKSGLPSDRFSAERTGGSVSTLTIQRTQQEDSAVYLCASSVGRSLGGYEQYFGPGTRLTVT.

The genes are TRBV6-5 and TRBJ1-5; 8 bases agree with TRBD1. Germline loops: CDR1 MNHEY, CDR2 SVGAGI. V shed 8 bases, J shed 7 bases, and the junction held 13 bases outside the gene matches. The CDR3 has 15 amino acids. In DNA, the CDR3 is TGTGCCAGCTCTATCGGGCCAGGGGGCATGCAGCCCCAGCATTTT. This translates into CASSIGPGGMQPQHF.

The chain has TRBV7-9 and TRBJ2-3; D unresolved. The germline V and J ends were trimmed by 2 bases and 6 bases, with 9 bases remaining between them. Germline CDR1 is SEHNR and CDR2 is FQNEAQ (reference sequence). The CDR3 extends over 13 amino acids. This chain's CDR3 is CASSLSASDTQYF. CDR3 nucleotide sequence: TGTGCCAGCAGCTTATCCGCGTCGGATACGCAGTATTTT.

As to this clone: This specimen includes other DNA sequences encoding the same CDR3. CDR3 loop: CASSELGGETQYF. CDR3 in DNA: TGTGCCAGCAGTGAATTGGGGGGCGAGACCCAGTACTTC. The rearrangement joins TRBV2 to TRBJ2-5; D tentatively reads TRBD1 or TRBD2 (6 bases each). Germline values: CDR1 SNHLY, CDR2 FYNNEI. With 2 bases removed from V and 5 bases from J, the gap between germline ends came to 9 bases. The CDR3 length is 13 residues.

V usage is TRBV5-1 and J usage is TRBJ1-3, with TRBD1 as a possible D gene (5 bases). Trimming took 0 bases from V and 1 from J, leaving 8 bases between them. The CDR3 sequence is 15 residues long. Germline lookup yields CDR1 SGHRS and CDR2 YFSETQ. CDR3 sequence (DNA): TGCGCCAGCAGCTTGGAGAGGGGATCTGGAAACACCATATATTTT. Protein product: CASSLERGSGNTIYF. The variable domain in full, completed from reference TRBV5-1 and TRBJ1-3, reads KAGVTQTPRYLIKTRGQQVTLSCSPISGHRSVSWYQQTPGQGLQFLFEYFSETQRNKGNFPGRFSGRQFSNSRSEMNVSTLELGDSALYLCASSLERGSGNTIYFGEGSWLTVV.

The chain links TRBV5-6 to TRBJ2-7; 10 bases fit TRBD2. Germline lookup yields CDR1 SGHDT and CDR2 YYEEEE. The CDR3 totals 15 residues. The V gene end was trimmed by 4 bases and the J gene end by 3 bases; junction bases not matched to a gene: 7. CDR3 sequence (DNA): TGTGCCAGCAGCCTAGGACTAGCGGAAGTCTACGAGCAGTACTTC. Translating it yields CASSLGLAEVYEQYF. Full variable domain (outside the CDR3, taken from reference TRBV5-6 and TRBJ2-7): DAGVTQSPTHLIKTRGQQVTLRCSPKSGHDTVSWYQQALGQGPQFIFQYYEEEERQRGNFPDRFSGHQFPNYSSELNVNALLLGDSALYLCASSLGLAEVYEQYFGPGTRLTVT.

This rearrangement joins TRBV6-5 to TRBJ1-1, with D uncertain. The germline gives CDR1 MNHEY, CDR2 SVGAGI. V lost 6 bases and J 5 bases, leaving 13 bases between the germline ends. The length of the CDR3 is 13 residues. The CDR3 DNA reads as TGTGCCAGCAGCCCCGTCCTGAGGACTGAAGCTTTCTTT. Translated, it gives CASSPVLRTEAFF.

In this sample, this clone turned up a few times. The chain carries TRBV12-3 or TRBV12-4 and TRBJ2-7; D ambiguous. Trimming took 4 bases from V and 6 from J, leaving 10 bases between them. The CDR3 sequence is 12 residues long. CDR3 DNA sequence: TGTGCCAGCAGTTCCCCTCCTGGCGAGCAGTACTTC. Its protein is CASSSPPGEQYF.

The V and J genes are TRBV7-2 and TRBJ2-7; TRBD1 is a possible D gene (5 bases). Trimming stripped 5 bases from V and 0 bases from J, with 17 bases between. Looked up from germline, CDR1 is SGHTA and CDR2 is FQGNSA. CDR3 length: 16 amino acids. CDR3 in amino acids: CASSVPAPGRSYEQYF. The DNA of the CDR3 is TGTGCCAGCAGCGTACCCGCTCCAGGGCGCTCCTACGAGCAGTACTTC. The full variable domain, with the rest looked up from reference TRBV7-2 and TRBJ2-7, is GAGVSQSPSNKVTEKGKDVELRCDPISGHTALYWYRQSLGQGLEFLIYFQGNSAPDKSGLPSDRFSAERTGGSVSTLTIQRTQQEDSAVYLCASSVPAPGRSYEQYFGPGTRLTVT.

In regard to this clone: Being one base from a much bigger clone, this may be a read error. The CDR3 protein is CASRGGTVNLSGNTIYF. As DNA, the CDR3 is TGTGCCAGTAGGGGCGGAACTGTGAACCTCTCTGGAAACACCATATATTTT. V usage is TRBV19 and J usage is TRBJ1-3, with unresolved D. The CDR3 sequence is 17 residues long. The germline V gene encodes CDR1 LNHDA and CDR2 SQIVND (reference sequence). Trimming stripped 6 bases from V and 0 bases from J, with 18 bases between.

The chain is built from TRBV19 and TRBJ1-5; no firm D call. This CDR3 comprises 15 residues. Looked up from germline, CDR1 is LNHDA and CDR2 is SQIVND (reference sequence). V was cut by 6 bases and J by 5 bases, with 17 bases left in between. CDR3 DNA sequence: TGTGCCAGTAGAGAAAGGGCGACGAGGGATCAGCCCCAGCATTTT. Amino acid sequence: CASRERATRDQPQHF.

This clone was recorded once. The V gene is TRBV11-3, the J gene TRBJ2-1; D not certain. Germline CDR1 is SGHNT and CDR2 is YENEEA. Between the trimmed V and J ends, which lost 5 bases and 5 bases, there was a span of 10 bases. The CDR3 totals 13 residues. The CDR3 nucleotides are TGTGCCAGCAGCCCGTCACCGAACAATGAGCAGTTCTTC. This codes for CASSPSPNNEQFF.

This clone was picked up one time. The genes are TRBV18 and TRBJ1-4, with D possibly TRBD1 on 5 matching bases. The CDR3 runs 15 residues. Germline V gives CDR1 KGHSH, CDR2 LQKENI. Trimming cost V 2 bases and J 7 bases, with 14 bases left between them. Here the CDR3 reads CASSPSREISEKLFF. The DNA for the CDR3 is TGTGCCAGCTCACCATCCAGGGAAATCAGTGAAAAACTGTTTTTT.

This rearrangement joins TRBV12-3 or TRBV12-4 to TRBJ2-1, with D possibly being TRBD2 (5 bases). V was shortened by 6 bases and J by 8 bases, with 11 bases between the two germline ends. CDR3 length: 12 amino acids. The CDR3 DNA is TGTGCCAGCAGAGGAGGTTTCGATGAGCAGTTCTTC. It yields the protein CASRGGFDEQFF.

V is TRBV5-5 and J is TRBJ1-2, with D perhaps TRBD1 (5 bases). The CDR3 loop spans 14 amino acids. V lost 4 bases, J lost 2 bases, and 12 bases lay in between. From germline, CDR1 is SGHKS and CDR2 YYEKEE (reference sequence). CDR3 in amino acids: CASSAGANNYGYTF. The CDR3 DNA is TGTGCCAGCAGCGCCGGGGCCAACAACTATGGCTACACCTTC.

This clone has ten or more counts. The gene calls are TRBV2 and TRBJ1-5, with 10 nucleotides matching TRBD1. CDR3 length equals 17 residues. Per germline, CDR1 SNHLY and CDR2 FYNNEI. With V trimmed by 6 bases and J by 6 bases, 14 bases remained unmatched. The CDR3 region is CASRATGGALGSQPQHF. CDR3 DNA sequence: TGTGCCAGCAGAGCGACAGGGGGCGCGTTGGGTAGTCAGCCCCAGCATTTT.

The chain combines TRBV24-1 with TRBJ1-5; tentatively, D is TRBD1 (6 bases). The germline V gene has CDR1 KGHDR and CDR2 SFDVKD. Trimming removed 6 bases from V and 5 bases from J, with 13 bases in between. CDR3 length: 14 residues. For the CDR3, the DNA is TGTGCCACCAGTCGGGGGGGGCAAGATCAGCCCCAGCATTTT. Protein product: CATSRGGQDQPQHF.

The rearrangement uses TRBV6-6 and TRBJ2-3, with D possibly matching TRBD1 (7 bases). Trimming cost V 0 bases and J 2 bases, with 12 bases left between them. This CDR3 spans 16 amino acids. Per the germline V gene, CDR1 is MNHNY and CDR2 is SVGAGI (reference sequence). The CDR3 protein is CASSYSGGQLTDTQYF. The DNA of the CDR3 is TGTGCCAGCAGTTACTCGGGGGGACAGCTCACAGATACGCAGTATTTT.

V gene TRBV11-3 combines with J gene TRBJ1-5; D unclear. CDR3 length: 12 residues. The V gene lost 4 bases and the J gene lost 0 bases, with 1 base spanning the gap. Germline CDR1 is SGHNT and CDR2 is YENEEA. The CDR3 reads CASSCSNQPQHF. The CDR3 nucleotides read TGTGCCAGCAGCTGTAGCAATCAGCCCCAGCATTTT.

The chain combines TRBV4-2 with TRBJ1-4; weak D call: TRBD1 (6 bases). Per the germline V gene, CDR1 is LGHNA and CDR2 is YNFKEQ. CDR3 length: 16 residues. Deletions cut 1 base from V and 6 bases from J, with 15 bases between. This CDR3 is CASSQGARGSDEKLFF. CDR3 sequence (DNA): TGTGCCAGCAGCCAAGGGGCCAGGGGATCGGATGAAAAACTGTTTTTT.

The gene calls are TRBV7-2 and TRBJ1-5, with D perhaps matching TRBD1 (6 bases). Per the germline V gene, CDR1 is SGHTA and CDR2 is FQGNSA. CDR3 length: 16 amino acids. Trimming removed 5 bases from V and 5 bases from J, with 19 bases in between. The chain's CDR3 is CASSPGGGRGDQPQHF. DNA of the CDR3: TGTGCCAGCAGCCCCGGGGGGGGGCGCGGAGATCAGCCCCAGCATTTT.

The chain employs TRBV11-2 and TRBJ2-7; D not certain. Germline V CDR1 and CDR2: SGHAT, FQNNGV. This CDR3 is built from 13 residues. Trimming cost V 5 bases and J 1 base, with 9 bases left between them. The CDR3 DNA is TGTGCCAGCAGCCTCCTCACATCCTACGAGCAGTACTTC. This codes for CASSLLTSYEQYF.